The text below deals with one TCR beta chain. This specimen belongs to a study of blood T cell repertoires in COVID-19. Study-wide context: Researchers got acute and convalescent COVID-19 samples from the United States, Italy and Spain.

V lost 4 bases, J lost 6 bases, and 10 bases lay in between. The CDR3 spans 13 residues. Germline CDR1 and CDR2: SGHTA and FQGNSA. Measured with immunoSEQ multiplex PCR; TCRdb has only the in-frame clones, and not every one. The sample comprises roughly 330,000 clones, 80% to 90% of which are singletons, and around 8.9% rests with the top ten. This chain uses TRBV7-2 with TRBJ1-5; D not resolved. The sequenced sample was peripheral blood. The TCR originated in a man between 25 and 39 years old with COVID-19, enrolled during active disease. CDR3 region: CASSSHEAQPQHF. CDR3 DNA: TGTGCCAGCAGCTCCCATGAGGCTCAGCCCCAGCATTTT.